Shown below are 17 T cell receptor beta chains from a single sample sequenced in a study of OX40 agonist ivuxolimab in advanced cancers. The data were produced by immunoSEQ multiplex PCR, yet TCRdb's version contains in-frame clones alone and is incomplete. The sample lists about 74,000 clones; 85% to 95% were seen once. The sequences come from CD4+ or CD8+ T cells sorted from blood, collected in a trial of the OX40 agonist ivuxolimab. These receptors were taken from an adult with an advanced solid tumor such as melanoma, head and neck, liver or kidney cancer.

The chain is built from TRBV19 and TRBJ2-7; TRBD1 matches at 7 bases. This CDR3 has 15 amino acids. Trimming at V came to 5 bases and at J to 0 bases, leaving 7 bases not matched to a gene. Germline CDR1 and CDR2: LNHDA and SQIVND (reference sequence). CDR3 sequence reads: CASSPGDSYSYEQYF. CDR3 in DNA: TGTGCCAGTAGTCCCGGGGACAGCTACTCCTACGAGCAGTACTTC. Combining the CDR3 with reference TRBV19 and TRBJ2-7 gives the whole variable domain DGGITQSPKYLFRKEGQNVTLSCEQNLNHDAMYWYRQDPGQGLRLIYYSQIVNDFQKGDIAEGYSVSREKKESFPLTVTSAQKNPTAFYLCASSPGDSYSYEQYFGPGTRLTVT.

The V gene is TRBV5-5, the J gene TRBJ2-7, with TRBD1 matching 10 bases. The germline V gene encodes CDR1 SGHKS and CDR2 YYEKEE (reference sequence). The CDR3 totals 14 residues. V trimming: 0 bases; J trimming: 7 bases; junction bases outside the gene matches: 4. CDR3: CASSLGQGASEQYF. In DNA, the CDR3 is TGTGCCAGCAGCTTGGGACAGGGGGCGAGTGAGCAGTACTTC.

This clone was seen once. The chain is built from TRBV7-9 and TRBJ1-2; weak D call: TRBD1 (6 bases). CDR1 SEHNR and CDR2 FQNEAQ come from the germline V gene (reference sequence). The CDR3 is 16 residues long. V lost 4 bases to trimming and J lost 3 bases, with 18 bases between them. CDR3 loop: CASSSSVAGGHYGYTF. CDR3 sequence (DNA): TGTGCCAGCAGCTCATCTGTTGCGGGGGGCCACTATGGCTACACCTTC.

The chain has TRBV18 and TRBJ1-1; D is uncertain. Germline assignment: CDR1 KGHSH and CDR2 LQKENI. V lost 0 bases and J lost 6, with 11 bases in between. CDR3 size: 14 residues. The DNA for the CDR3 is TGTGCCAGCTCACCACCTAGTTATCTCCCTGAAGCTTTCTTT. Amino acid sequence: CASSPPSYLPEAFF.

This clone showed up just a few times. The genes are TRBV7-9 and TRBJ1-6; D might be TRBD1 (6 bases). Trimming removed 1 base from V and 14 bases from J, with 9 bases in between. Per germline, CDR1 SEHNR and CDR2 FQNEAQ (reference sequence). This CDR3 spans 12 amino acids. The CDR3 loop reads CASSLVGGSLHF. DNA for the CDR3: TGTGCCAGCAGCTTAGTTGGGGGCTCCCTCCACTTT.

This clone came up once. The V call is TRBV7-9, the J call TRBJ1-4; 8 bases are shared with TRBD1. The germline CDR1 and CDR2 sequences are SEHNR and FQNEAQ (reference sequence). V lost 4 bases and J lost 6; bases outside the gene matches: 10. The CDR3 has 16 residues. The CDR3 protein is CASSSPQGAGDEKLFF. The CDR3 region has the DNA TGTGCCAGCAGCTCGCCCCAGGGGGCCGGGGATGAAAAACTGTTTTTT.

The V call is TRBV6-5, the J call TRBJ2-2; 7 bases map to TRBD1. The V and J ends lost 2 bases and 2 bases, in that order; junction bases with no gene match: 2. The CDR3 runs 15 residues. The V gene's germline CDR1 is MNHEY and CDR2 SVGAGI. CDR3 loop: CASSYGQDNTGELFF. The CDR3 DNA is TGTGCCAGCAGTTACGGACAGGATAACACCGGGGAGCTGTTTTTT.

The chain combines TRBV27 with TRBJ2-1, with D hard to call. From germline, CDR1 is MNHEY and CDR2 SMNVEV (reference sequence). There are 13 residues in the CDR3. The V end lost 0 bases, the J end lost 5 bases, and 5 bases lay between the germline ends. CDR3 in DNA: TGTGCCAGCAGTTTATCGTGGGACAATGAGCAGTTCTTC. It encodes CASSLSWDNEQFF.

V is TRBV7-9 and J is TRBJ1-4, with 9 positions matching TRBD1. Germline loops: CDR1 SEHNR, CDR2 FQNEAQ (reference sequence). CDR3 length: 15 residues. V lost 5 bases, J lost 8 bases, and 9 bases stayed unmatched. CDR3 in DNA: TGTGCCAGCAGCCTGGACAGGGGAGGTTGGGAAAAACTGTTTTTT. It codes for CASSLDRGGWEKLFF. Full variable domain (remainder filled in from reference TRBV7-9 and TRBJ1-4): DTGVSQNPRHKITKRGQNVTFRCDPISEHNRLYWYRQTLGQGPEFLTYFQNEAQLEKSRLLSDRFSAERPKGSFSTLEIQRTEQGDSAMYLCASSLDRGGWEKLFFGSGTQLSVL.

The CDR3 loop is CASKEGLGTEAFF. The CDR3, as DNA: TGTGCCAGCAAAGAGGGGTTGGGGACTGAAGCTTTCTTT. The chain couples TRBV27 to TRBJ1-1, with D perhaps TRBD1 (5 bases). The germline V gene encodes CDR1 MNHEY and CDR2 SMNVEV (reference sequence). There are 13 residues in the CDR3. V was cut by 7 bases and J by 5 bases, with 14 bases left in between.

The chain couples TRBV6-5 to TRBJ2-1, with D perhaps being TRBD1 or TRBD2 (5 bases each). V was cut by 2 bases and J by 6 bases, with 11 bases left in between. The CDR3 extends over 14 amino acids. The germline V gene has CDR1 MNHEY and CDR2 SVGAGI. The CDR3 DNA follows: TGTGCCAGCAGTTACGGGACCCGGGGCAATGAGCAGTTCTTC. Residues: CASSYGTRGNEQFF.

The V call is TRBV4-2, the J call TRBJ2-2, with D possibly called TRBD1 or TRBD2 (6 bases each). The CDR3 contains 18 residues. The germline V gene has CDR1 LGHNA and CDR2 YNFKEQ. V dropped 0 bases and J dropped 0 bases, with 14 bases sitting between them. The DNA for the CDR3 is TGTGCCAGCAGCCAAGATCTGGTCCGGGGGCCGAACACCGGGGAGCTGTTTTTT. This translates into CASSQDLVRGPNTGELFF.

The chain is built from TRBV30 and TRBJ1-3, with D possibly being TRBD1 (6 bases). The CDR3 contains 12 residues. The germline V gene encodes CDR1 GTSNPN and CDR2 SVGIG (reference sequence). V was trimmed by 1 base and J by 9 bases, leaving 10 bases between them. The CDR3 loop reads CAWSDRETTIYF. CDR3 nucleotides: TGTGCCTGGAGTGACAGGGAGACCACCATATATTTT.

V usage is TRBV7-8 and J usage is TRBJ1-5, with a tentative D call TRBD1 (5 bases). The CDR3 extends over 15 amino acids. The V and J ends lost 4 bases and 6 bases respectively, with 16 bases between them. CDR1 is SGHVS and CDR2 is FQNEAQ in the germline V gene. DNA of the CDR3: TGTGCCAGCAGCTCCGGGACTTCGATGGGTCAGCCCCAGCATTTT. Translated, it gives CASSSGTSMGQPQHF.

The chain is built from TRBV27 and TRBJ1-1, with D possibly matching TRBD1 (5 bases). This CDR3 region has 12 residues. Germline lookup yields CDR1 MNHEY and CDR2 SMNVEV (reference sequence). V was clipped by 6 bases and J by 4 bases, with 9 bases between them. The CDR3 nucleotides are TGTGCCAGCAGGTCTGGGGGCACTGAAGCTTTCTTT. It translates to CASRSGGTEAFF.

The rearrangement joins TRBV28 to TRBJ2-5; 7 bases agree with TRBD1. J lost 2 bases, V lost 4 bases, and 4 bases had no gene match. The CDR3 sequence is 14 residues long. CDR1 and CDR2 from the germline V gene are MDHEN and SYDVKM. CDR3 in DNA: TGTGCCAGCAGTTACGGGACAGCACAAGAGACCCAGTACTTC. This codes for CASSYGTAQETQYF. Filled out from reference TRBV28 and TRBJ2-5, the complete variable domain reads DVKVTQSSRYLVKRTGEKVFLECVQDMDHENMFWYRQDPGLGLRLIYFSYDVKMKEKGDIPEGYSVSREKKERFSLILESASTNQTSMYLCASSYGTAQETQYFGPGTRLLVL.

The CDR3 region has the DNA TGTGCCAGCAGCCGGGCCTACGAGCAGTACTTC. Translating it yields CASSRAYEQYF. V and J are TRBV5-5 and TRBJ2-7; D is undetermined. CDR3 length: 11 residues. Looked up from germline, CDR1 is SGHKS and CDR2 is YYEKEE (reference sequence). The V gene lost 4 bases and the J gene lost 2 bases, with 4 bases spanning the gap.